The TCR beta chain under discussion was sequenced for a study of T cells after yellow fever vaccination. Study-wide background: Preparing low-cell-number fractions relied on SMART-Seq v4 Ultra Low Input. Overall study findings and caveats: The bulk population could contribute abundant contaminating clonotypes to FACS-sorted repertoires. In post-booster samples, most primary-vaccination clones reappeared (just under 97% CD4, around 87% CD8).

A note on this clonotype: What it recognizes is unknown.

V lost 1 base to trimming and J lost 5 bases, with 9 bases between them. There are 13 residues in the CDR3. From germline, CDR1 is SGHTA and CDR2 FQGTGA. Each CDR3 protein gets one entry after TCRdb re-called the 5' RACE reads with MiXCR. The table has some 320,000 distinct CDR3 sequences, around 4.3% seen once. This specimen consisted of PBMCs, obtained 15 days after the yellow fever booster vaccination. The rearrangement joins TRBV7-3 to TRBJ2-7, with D possibly matching TRBD1 (6 bases). This receptor was identified in a man aged 18 to 29 who received the YFV17D yellow fever vaccine. CDR3 coding DNA: TGTGCCAGCAGCTTAATCAGGGGCCACGAGCAGTACTTC. As protein: CASSLIRGHEQYF.